Presented here are 24 T cell receptor beta chains from one specimen sequenced in a study of vaccination and CD4 T cells after COVID-19. Time point described: late sampling 161 to 241 days after vaccination in a few convalescent patients. Treatment here: 10-day PBMC culture with coronavirus spike peptide pools or control peptides (ViraFEST assay). Their antigen targets remain unknown. The Oncomine TCR Beta short-read assay was applied to DNA of cultured CD4+ T cells. TCRdb passed the PCR reads through MiXCR, listing each CDR3 protein once. Of roughly 19,000 distinct CDR3 sequences in the sample, about 40% were seen once. The specimen was CD4+ T cells from blood, cultured in vitro, collected about 7 months after SARS-CoV-2 vaccination. The origin of the receptors is a human donor who had recovered from COVID-19.

This clonotype was found a few times. The chain uses TRBV20-1 and TRBJ2-1; D might be TRBD1 or TRBD2, each matching 5 bases. Germline CDR1 DFQATT, CDR2 SNEGSKA (reference sequence). The CDR3 has 15 amino acids. Trimming took 4 bases from V and 4 from J, leaving 17 bases between them. This chain's CDR3 is CSAKKIGTRYNEQFF. The CDR3, as DNA: TGCAGTGCTAAGAAGATCGGGACGCGTTACAATGAGCAGTTCTTC.

The chain uses TRBV20-1 and TRBJ2-1, with D unclear. The CDR3 totals 13 residues. The V end lost 6 bases, the J end lost 4 bases, and 13 bases lay between the germline ends. Germline V CDR1 and CDR2: DFQATT, SNEGSKA (reference sequence). Written as DNA, the CDR3 is TGCAGTGCGACACCTAGGGAATACAATGAGCAGTTCTTC. This encodes CSATPREYNEQFF.

The chain uses TRBV20-1 and TRBJ2-1; D may be TRBD2 (6 bases). CDR1 is DFQATT and CDR2 is SNEGSKA in the germline V gene (reference sequence). Trimming took off 5 bases at V and 9 bases at J, with 20 bases between the two ends. The CDR3 is 14 amino acids. Written as DNA, the CDR3 is TGCAGTGCTCAACTAGCAGGCGGTTCAAGTGAGCAGTTCTTC. Residues: CSAQLAGGSSEQFF.

The chain joins TRBV30 to TRBJ1-2; D not resolved. With 6 bases removed from V and 5 bases from J, the gap between germline ends came to 16 bases. The CDR3 is made up of 13 amino acids. Germline CDR1 GTSNPN, CDR2 SVGIG (reference sequence). The CDR3 is CACPPLGSYGYTF. As DNA, the CDR3 is TGTGCCTGCCCCCCACTTGGGAGTTATGGCTACACCTTC.

This clonotype has just a few counts. CDR3 bases: TGTGCCAGCAGTGTTCTAGCGGGGGGGCGTTATGAGCAGTTCTTC. Amino acids: CASSVLAGGRYEQFF. The gene calls are TRBV6-1 and TRBJ2-1, with TRBD2 matching over 12 bases. Germline loops: CDR1 MNHNS, CDR2 SASEGT. The V segment lost 4 bases and the J segment 8 bases; nucleotides outside the gene matches: 6. CDR3 length: 15 amino acids.

The chain carries TRBV5-1 and TRBJ1-5, with 8 bases aligning to TRBD1. V lost 4 bases, J lost 5 bases, and 8 bases stayed unmatched. The germline V gene encodes CDR1 SGHRS and CDR2 YFSETQ. CDR3 length equals 15 residues. For the CDR3, the DNA is TGCGCCAGCAGCCTTACAGGGGGAGTCGATCAGCCCCAGCATTTT. Protein: CASSLTGGVDQPQHF.

V usage is TRBV24-1 and J usage is TRBJ2-7; the D gene is possibly TRBD2 (6 bases). This CDR3 comprises 15 residues. Trimming left V 0 bases short and J 2 bases short, with 10 bases between. Germline V gives CDR1 KGHDR, CDR2 SFDVKD. CDR3: CATSDLGDSAYEQYF. CDR3 sequence (DNA): TGTGCCACCAGTGATTTGGGGGACTCGGCCTACGAGCAGTACTTC.

The V and J genes are TRBV20-1 and TRBJ2-3; TRBD2 matches 11 bases. Trimming took 0 bases from V and 5 from J; bases not matched to a gene: 4. Germline CDR1 DFQATT, CDR2 SNEGSKA (reference sequence). The CDR3 extends over 15 amino acids. The CDR3 loop reads CSARDRLAGQDTQYF. Here the CDR3 DNA reads TGCAGTGCTAGAGATCGACTAGCGGGACAAGATACGCAGTATTTT.

The V call is TRBV2, the J call TRBJ1-5; the D gene is possibly TRBD1 (5 bases). Germline CDR1 is SNHLY and CDR2 is FYNNEI. This CDR3 has 14 amino acids. V was cut by 2 bases and J by 3 bases, with 8 bases left in between. The CDR3 spells CASSETGPNQPQHF. The CDR3 nucleotides read TGTGCCAGCAGTGAAACAGGCCCCAATCAGCCCCAGCATTTT.

The chain employs TRBV6-5 and TRBJ2-1; D unclear. This CDR3 is 16 amino acids long. Germline values: CDR1 MNHEY, CDR2 SVGAGI. Deletions cut 0 bases from V and 3 bases from J, with 12 bases between. The CDR3 loop reads CASSYSIVAVYNEQFF. CDR3 DNA sequence: TGTGCCAGCAGTTACTCGATAGTGGCTGTCTACAATGAGCAGTTCTTC.

The chain joins TRBV7-3 to TRBJ1-2; the D is unclear. This CDR3 is built from 13 residues. CDR1 SGHTA and CDR2 FQGTGA come from the germline V gene. Trimming stripped 5 bases from V and 4 bases from J, with 11 bases between. Here the CDR3 reads CASSPDLGYGYTF. CDR3 DNA sequence: TGTGCCAGCAGCCCAGACCTTGGCTATGGCTACACCTTC.

This rearrangement joins TRBV7-2 to TRBJ2-3, with 9 bases that match TRBD1. Germline V gene data show CDR1 as SGHTA and CDR2 as FQGNSA. V lost 6 bases and J lost 5; bases outside the gene matches: 9. This CDR3 has 15 amino acids. The CDR3 nucleotides read TGTGCCAGCAGACAGGGACAGGGTTCGGGAGATACGCAGTATTTT. Translated, it gives CASRQGQGSGDTQYF. The full variable domain, its missing parts supplied by reference TRBV7-2 and TRBJ2-3, is GAGVSQSPSNKVTEKGKDVELRCDPISGHTALYWYRQSLGQGLEFLIYFQGNSAPDKSGLPSDRFSAERTGGSVSTLTIQRTQQEDSAVYLCASRQGQGSGDTQYFGPGTRLTVL.

The CDR3 DNA reads as TGTGCCAGCAGTTACCCAGTCCCGCTTGGCTACACCTTC. Translating it yields CASSYPVPLGYTF. The chain has TRBV2 and TRBJ1-2; no firm D call. The CDR3 extends over 13 amino acids. The V end lost 5 bases, the J end lost 7 bases, and 14 bases lay between the germline ends. CDR1 SNHLY and CDR2 FYNNEI come from the germline V gene.

V gene TRBV7-2 combines with J gene TRBJ1-5; D ambiguous. The CDR3 is 15 residues long. The V and J ends lost 0 bases and 2 bases respectively, with 8 bases between them. The germline gives CDR1 SGHTA, CDR2 FQGNSA. CDR3 bases: TGTGCCAGCAGCTTAGCAGGGCTACGCAATCAGCCCCAGCATTTT. This sequence encodes CASSLAGLRNQPQHF.

The chain uses TRBV6-2 or TRBV6-3 and TRBJ2-3; a possible D gene is TRBD1 (5 bases). Germline assignment: CDR1 MNHEY and CDR2 SVGEGT. The CDR3 is made up of 11 amino acids. Deletions cut 6 bases from V and 4 bases from J, with 5 bases between. CDR3 sequence reads: CASRGADTQYF. The CDR3 region has the DNA TGTGCCAGCAGAGGGGCAGATACGCAGTATTTT.

This chain links TRBV7-9 with TRBJ1-1; 10 nucleotides agree with TRBD1. V gave up 5 bases and J gave up 12 bases; unmatched junction bases: 6. From germline, CDR1 is SEHNR and CDR2 FQNEAQ (reference sequence). CDR3 length: 12 amino acids. The CDR3 DNA sequence: TGTGCCAGCAGCAACCGGGACAGGGGATCTTTCTTT. It is translated as CASSNRDRGSFF.

The chain joins TRBV7-8 to TRBJ1-3; no clear D gene. The CDR3 has 14 amino acids. V lost 1 base, J lost 7 bases, and 11 bases lay in between. Germline V gives CDR1 SGHVS, CDR2 FQNEAQ. Here the CDR3 reads CASSLGTWVNTIYF. The CDR3 region has the DNA TGTGCCAGCAGCTTAGGAACGTGGGTGAACACCATATATTTT.

This chain links TRBV28 with TRBJ2-2; tentative D call: TRBD1 (6 bases). Germline lookup yields CDR1 MDHEN and CDR2 SYDVKM. Trimming took 8 bases from V and 1 from J, leaving 11 bases between them. CDR3 length equals 14 residues. This chain's CDR3 is CASWDKLNTGELFF. The CDR3 DNA reads TGTGCCAGCTGGGACAAATTGAACACCGGGGAGCTGTTTTTT. Full variable domain (outside the CDR3, taken from reference TRBV28 and TRBJ2-2): DVKVTQSSRYLVKRTGEKVFLECVQDMDHENMFWYRQDPGLGLRLIYFSYDVKMKEKGDIPEGYSVSREKKERFSLILESASTNQTSMYLCASWDKLNTGELFFGEGSRLTVL.

This clonotype showed up just once. CDR3 sequence reads: CASSSLLRAGVSYNEQFF. The CDR3 DNA follows: TGTGCCAGCAGCTCCCTACTTAGAGCGGGAGTGTCCTACAATGAGCAGTTCTTC. V gene TRBV7-8 combines with J gene TRBJ2-1, with 8 positions matching TRBD2. V gave up 4 bases and J gave up 1 base; unmatched junction bases: 12. The length of the CDR3 is 18 residues. Germline lookup yields CDR1 SGHVS and CDR2 FQNEAQ.

CDR3 loop: CASSLAVAGGTDTQYF. For the CDR3, the DNA is TGTGCCAGCAGCTTAGCTGTAGCGGGGGGCACAGATACGCAGTATTTT. J is TRBJ2-3 and V is TRBV7-9, with TRBD2 matching over 9 bases. V was clipped by 0 bases and J by 1 base; unmatched bases: 2. The CDR3 contains 16 residues. Germline V gene sequence: CDR1 SEHNR, CDR2 FQNEAQ (reference sequence).

The genes are TRBV6-1 and TRBJ2-5, with TRBD1 as a possible D gene (7 bases). CDR3 length: 13 residues. The V end was cut by 7 bases, the J end by 4 bases, with 13 bases between. Germline CDR1 and CDR2: MNHNS and SASEGT. The CDR3 region has the DNA TGTGCCAGCACTAGGGGGCGGGGAGAGACCCAGTACTTC. Its translation is CASTRGRGETQYF.

The chain is built from TRBV2 and TRBJ1-6, with a possible D match to TRBD1 (6 bases). V was pared by 7 bases and J by 10 bases, with 14 bases between. Germline V gives CDR1 SNHLY, CDR2 FYNNEI. The CDR3 spans 13 residues. CDR3 sequence: CASKRDNGSPLHF. The CDR3 DNA follows: TGTGCCAGCAAAAGGGACAACGGCTCACCCCTCCACTTT.

J is TRBJ1-6 and V is TRBV11-1; maybe TRBD1 (5 bases). Trimming removed 9 bases from V and 7 bases from J, with 19 bases in between. CDR1 and CDR2 (germline): SGHAT, FQDESV (reference sequence). The CDR3 totals 15 residues. CDR3 in DNA: TGTGCCAGTCCACCTTGGGGCAGGGACAATTCACCCCTCCACTTT. It yields the protein CASPPWGRDNSPLHF.

This clonotype has a handful of counts. V usage is TRBV2 and J usage is TRBJ2-5; possible D gene TRBD1, 6 bases. The germline V and J ends were trimmed by 5 bases and 3 bases, with 13 bases remaining between them. Germline CDR1 and CDR2: SNHLY and FYNNEI. The CDR3 has 14 amino acids. DNA of the CDR3: TGTGCCAGCAGTACCCGGACAGCCGAAGAGACCCAGTACTTC. This codes for CASSTRTAEETQYF.